The clone carrying this TCR beta chain was recorded a few times. What it recognizes is unknown. V was pared by 3 bases and J by 2 bases, with 11 bases between. The length of the CDR3 is 14 residues. Germline CDR1 is LGHNA and CDR2 is YNFKEQ. This sample stems from a study of identical twins. Study outcomes and limitations: Cord blood beta clonotypes that were abundant carried fewer insertions, and memory repertoires showed no such trend.

Each cDNA held unique molecular identifiers, and template switching gave it a universal primer site. TCRdb re-called the 5' RACE reads with MiXCR, one entry per CDR3 protein. The table has around 250,000 distinct CDR3 sequences, roughly 8% seen once. These data were also filed under a second study, of yellow fever vaccine responses in identical twins.

The chain recombines TRBV4-2 with TRBJ2-7, with D perhaps given as TRBD1 or TRBD2 (6 bases each). The specimen was CD8+ T cells sorted from blood. The receptor was derived from a woman between 18 and 30 years old in good health. The chain's CDR3 is CASSHAGQTYEQYF. In DNA, the CDR3 is TGTGCCAGCAGCCATGCGGGACAAACCTACGAGCAGTACTTC.